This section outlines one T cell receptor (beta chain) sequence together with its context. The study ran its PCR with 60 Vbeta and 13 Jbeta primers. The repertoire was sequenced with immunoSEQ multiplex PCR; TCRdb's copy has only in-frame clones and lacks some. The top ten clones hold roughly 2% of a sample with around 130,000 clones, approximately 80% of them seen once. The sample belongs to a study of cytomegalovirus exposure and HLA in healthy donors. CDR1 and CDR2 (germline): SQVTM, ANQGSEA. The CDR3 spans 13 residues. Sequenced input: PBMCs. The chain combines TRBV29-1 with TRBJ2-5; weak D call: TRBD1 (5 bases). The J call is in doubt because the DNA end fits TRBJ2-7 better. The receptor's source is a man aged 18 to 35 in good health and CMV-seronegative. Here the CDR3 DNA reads TGCAGCGTTGTACGGCAGGGTTTCTACGAGCAGTACTTC. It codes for CSVVRQGFYEQYF.